This entry features one T cell receptor (beta chain) sequence. Antigen unknown. CDR3 length: 15 residues. Germline CDR1 is SGHRS and CDR2 is YFSETQ. With 2 bases clipped from V and 2 bases from J, the junction kept 5 bases outside the gene matches. The data originate from a study of cytomegalovirus exposure and HLA in healthy donors. General observations from the study: The classifier reportedly diagnosed cytomegalovirus status with high specificity and sensitivity. Subsequent analysis found a tendency for first-cohort TCR clusters to co-occur within the 95 to 150 validation repertoires.

The study drew the donors from its approximately 110-subject validation cohort, separate from the approximately 700-subject first cohort. The data were produced by immunoSEQ multiplex PCR, yet TCRdb's version contains in-frame clones alone and is incomplete. Of 150,000 or so clones in the sample, roughly 90% were seen once. This receptor was taken from a man between 18 and 35 years old in good health and CMV-seropositive. This chain joins TRBV5-1 and TRBJ2-3; 7 bases line up with TRBD1. What was sequenced was PBMCs. The CDR3 nucleotides are TGCGCCAGCAGCTTACAGGGGTCCTCCACAGATACGCAGTATTTT. This sequence encodes CASSLQGSSTDTQYF.